A single sample gave rise to the 22 T cell receptor beta chains below, sequenced in a study of CXCR3-negative and CXCR3-positive naive CD8 T cells. Study conclusions and caveats: CXCR3-expressing naive cells carried TRB CDR3s more hydrophobic than those of CXCR3-negative naive cells.

The libraries of TRB cDNA were constructed through 5' RACE using UMI labels. From its re-call of the 5' RACE reads, TCRdb lists each CDR3 protein once, without DNA. This sample's table reports 6,900 or so distinct CDR3 sequences. Their recognized antigens are unknown. The sequenced material came from naive CXCR3+ CD8+ T cells from blood. The subset: CD45RO-CCR7+CD27+CD95- naive CD8+ T cells expressing CXCR3 (TNR3+). The origin of the receptors is a human donor in good health. Some clones in this sample may be carry-over from other donors' samples.

This clonotype is classed as medium-sized by frequency. This chain connects TRBV29-1 to TRBJ2-7. The CDR3 loop spans 12 amino acids. Germline V gives CDR1 SQVTM, CDR2 ANQGSEA. The CDR3 loop is CSVEGDAYEQYF.

J is TRBJ2-7 and V is TRBV28; no DNA is available, so the TRBD1 call from TCRdb remains unchecked. CDR1 MDHEN and CDR2 SYDVKM come from the germline V gene. The CDR3 contains 15 residues. The CDR3: CASSPLTDQFHEQYF.

This clonotype counts as medium-sized (0.01 to 0.1%) by frequency. The chain joins TRBV10-3 to TRBJ2-6. This CDR3 contains 15 residues. Germline CDR1 reads ENHRY; CDR2 reads SYGVKD. CDR3 loop: CAISDFNSGANVLTF.

The rearrangement links TRBV15 to TRBJ1-1. CDR3 length equals 13 residues. CDR1 and CDR2 (germline): LNHNV, YYDKDF (reference sequence). The CDR3 region is CATSSHKAPEAFF.

This clonotype is classed as medium-sized (0.01 to 0.1%) by frequency. The rearrangement uses TRBV29-1 and TRBJ2-1; absent DNA, TCRdb's TRBD1 call cannot be checked. The CDR3 is 12 residues long. The germline V gene encodes CDR1 SQVTM and CDR2 ANQGSEA. The CDR3 region is CSVPPGANEQFF.

This clonotype is deemed medium-sized by its frequency. This sequence joins TRBV7-9 and TRBJ2-7; the D call of TRBD2 rests on TCRdb alone, since no DNA is present to check it. CDR1 is SEHNR and CDR2 is FQNEAQ in the germline V gene (reference sequence). The CDR3 is made up of 17 amino acids. The CDR3 loop reads CASSLASAGGPPDEQYF.

V gene TRBV7-6 combines with J gene TRBJ2-1; TCRdb returns TRBD1, unconfirmable since there is no DNA. The CDR3 is made up of 16 amino acids. Germline CDR1 is SGHVS and CDR2 is FNYEAQ. CDR3 loop: CASSQTGSLSYNEQFF.

The chain is built from TRBV7-8 and TRBJ2-7; as DNA is missing, the TRBD1 call by TCRdb cannot be tested. CDR1 and CDR2 (germline): SGHVS, FQNEAQ. CDR3 length equals 13 residues. CDR3 sequence: CASSLRGAYEQYF.

J is TRBJ2-2 and V is TRBV5-6; checking the TCRdb D call of TRBD1 is not possible without DNA. Germline CDR1 SGHDT, CDR2 YYEEEE. The CDR3 sequence is 16 residues long. The CDR3 reads CASSLWAEGMAGELFF.

This chain joins TRBV29-1 and TRBJ2-1; checking the TCRdb D call of TRBD2 is not possible without DNA. Germline assignment: CDR1 SQVTM and CDR2 ANQGSEA. The CDR3 is made up of 17 amino acids. CDR3 in amino acids: CSVEGTSGSSSYNEQFF.

This clonotype registers medium-sized by frequency. The chain joins TRBV15 to TRBJ1-5. The CDR3 runs 13 residues. The V gene's germline CDR1 is LNHNV and CDR2 YYDKDF (reference sequence). CDR3 sequence reads: CATTRQSNQPQHF.

According to its frequency, this clonotype is medium-sized. This chain joins TRBV29-1 and TRBJ1-5; absent DNA, TCRdb's TRBD1 call cannot be checked. Per germline, CDR1 SQVTM and CDR2 ANQGSEA. This CDR3 is 12 amino acids long. CDR3 loop: CSVQTGGQPQHF.

The chain combines TRBV7-9 with TRBJ2-7. The length of the CDR3 is 11 residues. CDR1 and CDR2 from the germline V gene are SEHNR and FQNEAQ (reference sequence). CDR3 sequence: CDSSLNYEQYF.

This sequence joins TRBV6-5 and TRBJ2-7. The V gene's germline CDR1 is MNHEY and CDR2 SVGAGI. The CDR3 consists of 14 residues. The CDR3 loop is CASSYSGKAYEQYF.

Measured by frequency, this clonotype is medium-sized (0.01 to 0.1%). The V and J genes are TRBV5-6 and TRBJ2-1; there is no DNA to check the TCRdb D call of TRBD1. The CDR3 length is 14 residues. The germline V gene encodes CDR1 SGHDT and CDR2 YYEEEE. The CDR3 reads CASSGEDSYNEQFF.

This clonotype is classed as medium-sized by frequency. The gene calls are TRBV5-1 and TRBJ2-2; TCRdb picks TRBD1, but there is no DNA to check that call. The CDR3 length is 13 residues. Germline values: CDR1 SGHRS, CDR2 YFSETQ. CDR3 loop: CASSSQGVGELFF.

The rearrangement joins TRBV7-9 to TRBJ2-1; TCRdb's D call of TRBD2 is untestable without DNA. CDR3 length: 12 residues. Germline-derived CDR1 and CDR2 are SEHNR and FQNEAQ (reference sequence). The CDR3 here is CASSLAVPRQFF.

J is TRBJ2-1 and V is TRBV6-5; TCRdb calls TRBD2, which cannot be checked without DNA. The CDR3 sequence is 14 residues long. Germline V gives CDR1 MNHEY, CDR2 SVGAGI. CDR3 amino acids: CASSYLGGAAEQFF.

The gene calls are TRBV5-6 and TRBJ2-4; without DNA, the TCRdb call of TRBD1 cannot be checked. Germline lookup yields CDR1 SGHDT and CDR2 YYEEEE. This CDR3 has 18 amino acids. The CDR3 region is CASSLDRGHLLAKNIQYF.

By frequency, this clonotype is medium-sized (0.01 to 0.1%). The V call is TRBV19, the J call TRBJ2-1; TCRdb proposes TRBD1, but this gene call is untestable without DNA. CDR1 LNHDA and CDR2 SQIVND come from the germline V gene (reference sequence). This CDR3 comprises 13 residues. The CDR3 here is CASSALRGVEQFF.

V usage is TRBV20-1 and J usage is TRBJ2-3. The CDR3 loop spans 14 amino acids. Germline V gene lookup returns CDR1 DFQATT and CDR2 SNEGSKA (reference sequence). The CDR3 loop reads CSASDPEFTDTQYF.

CDR3 residues: CASSGDLYEQYF. The rearrangement joins TRBV11-2 to TRBJ2-7. The germline V gene encodes CDR1 SGHAT and CDR2 FQNNGV. The CDR3 is 12 amino acids.